One and the same sample provided the 4 T cell receptor beta chains below, sequenced in a study of T cell changes during pregnancy in multiple sclerosis. Method: immunoSEQ multiplex PCR; TCRdb's copy keeps in-frame clones and lacks some. The repertoire includes nearly 45,000 clones, about 96% of them detected once, and 0.75% to 0.9% sits in the top ten. The sequenced sample was peripheral blood, obtained in the second trimester of pregnancy. The receptors here all came from a female donor with multiple sclerosis, enrolled in a pregnancy study.

The rearrangement uses TRBV6-5 and TRBJ1-2; 8 nucleotides match TRBD1. Germline assignment: CDR1 MNHEY and CDR2 SVGAGI. V lost 4 bases to trimming and J lost 2 bases; unmatched junction nucleotides: 3. This CDR3 spans 14 amino acids. CDR3 residues: CASSFRGRNYGYTF. Here the CDR3 DNA reads TGTGCCAGCAGTTTCAGGGGGCGGAACTATGGCTACACCTTC.

The chain uses TRBV4-3 and TRBJ1-1; D remains ambiguous. CDR3 length: 15 residues. CDR1 is LGHNA, CDR2 YSLEER, per germline. V was shortened by 2 bases and J by 1 base, with 11 bases between the two germline ends. CDR3 in amino acids: CASSQSLRGNTEAFF. DNA of the CDR3: TGCGCCAGCAGCCAATCGCTAAGAGGGAACACTGAAGCTTTCTTT.

The rearrangement links TRBV5-1 to TRBJ2-1; 8 positions agree with TRBD2. CDR1 SGHRS and CDR2 YFSETQ come from the germline V gene. Germline trimming cut 4 bases from V and 7 bases from J; bases unmatched to any gene: 10. The CDR3 loop spans 15 amino acids. CDR3 residues: CASSHSGAGENEQFF. CDR3 coding DNA: TGCGCCAGCAGCCATAGCGGAGCGGGAGAAAATGAGCAGTTCTTC.

V and J are TRBV6-6 and TRBJ2-3; the D gene is possibly TRBD2 (6 bases). The CDR3 contains 14 residues. Germline V gene lookup returns CDR1 MNHNY and CDR2 SVGAGI (reference sequence). Trimming pared 4 bases from V and 1 base from J, leaving 9 bases between. The CDR3 here is CASSWRDRTDTQYF. CDR3 in DNA: TGTGCCAGCAGTTGGCGGGACCGCACAGATACGCAGTATTTT.